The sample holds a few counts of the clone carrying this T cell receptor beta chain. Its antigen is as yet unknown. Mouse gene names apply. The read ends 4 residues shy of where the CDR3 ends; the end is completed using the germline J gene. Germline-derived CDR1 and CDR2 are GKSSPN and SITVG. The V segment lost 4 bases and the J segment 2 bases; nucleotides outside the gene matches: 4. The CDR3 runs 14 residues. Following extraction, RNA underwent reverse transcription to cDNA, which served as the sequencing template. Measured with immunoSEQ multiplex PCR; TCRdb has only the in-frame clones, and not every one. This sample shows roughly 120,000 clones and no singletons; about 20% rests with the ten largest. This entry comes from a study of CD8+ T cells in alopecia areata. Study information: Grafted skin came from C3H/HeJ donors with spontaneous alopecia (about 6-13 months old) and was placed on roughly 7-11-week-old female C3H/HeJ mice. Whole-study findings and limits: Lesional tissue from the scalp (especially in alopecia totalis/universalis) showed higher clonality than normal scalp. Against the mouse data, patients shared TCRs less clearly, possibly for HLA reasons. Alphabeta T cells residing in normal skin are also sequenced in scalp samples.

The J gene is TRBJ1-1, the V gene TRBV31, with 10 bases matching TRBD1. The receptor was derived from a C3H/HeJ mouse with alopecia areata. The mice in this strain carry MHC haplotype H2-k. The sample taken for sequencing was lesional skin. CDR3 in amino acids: CAWTQTGGNTEVFF. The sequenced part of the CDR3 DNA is TGTGCCTGGACCCAGACAGGGGGCAACACA.